This record covers a single T cell receptor beta chain. Its antigen specificity is not known. No clone much larger than this one lies a single base away; base qualities are absent. Patients with autoimmune disease history or receiving systemic immunosuppression were excluded from the trial. Peripheral blood for TCR sequencing was drawn from every dose cohort at baseline, at cycle 4 day 1 and at cycle 7 day 1. Samples came from an open-label, multicenter, first-in-human phase I dose-escalation trial of ivuxolimab. Adults with locally advanced or metastatic head and neck squamous cell, hepatocellular, melanoma or renal cell carcinoma were enrolled in the trial. Before TCR sequencing, CD4+ and CD8+ T cells were separately sorted from peripheral blood. This sample is part of a study of OX40 agonist ivuxolimab in advanced cancers. Some background on the complete study: Ivuxolimab was a fully human IgG2 agonistic monoclonal antibody targeting the costimulatory receptor OX40 (CD134). Partial responses occurred in three dose-escalation patients: two with cutaneous melanoma and one with hepatocellular carcinoma. Of the roughly 54 dose-escalation patients, hepatocellular carcinoma was present in about 20, melanoma in approximately 15, renal cell carcinoma in 9 and head and neck cancer in 9. The paper describes the monotherapy dose-escalation part (N ≈ 52 patients) of the phase I trial of ivuxolimab. Intravenous ivuxolimab was administered to patients every 2 weeks at six dose levels: 0.01, 0.1, 0.3, 1.5, 3 and 10 mg/kg. In the dose-escalation cohort, more than 80% of patients were male, and the mean age was roughly 60 years with a range of roughly 23 to 90. Peripheral TCRbeta sequencing aimed to test whether ivuxolimab altered TCR sequence diversity and caused clonal T-cell expansion. Prior anti-PD-1, anti-PD-L1 or anti-CTLA-4 therapy was permitted, and about two fifths of dose-escalation patients had received checkpoint inhibitors. Study-wide conclusions, independent of this receptor: After ivuxolimab, CD8+ T cells had more expanded clones than CD4+ T cells on average. The antigen specificity of the clonally expanded peripheral T cells was not determined. At doses of 0.1 to 3.0 mg/kg, clonal expansion of both CD4+ and CD8+ blood T cells was observed from baseline to week 6. Low levels of normalized T-cell clonal expansion were also seen in some nonresponding patients. In partial responders in the 0.1-3.0 mg/kg groups, normalized peripheral clonal expansion was found to be among the lowest, especially among CD8+ T cells.

Genomic DNA was extracted from sorted cells for sequencing of the TCRbeta CDR3 region. TCRbeta CDR3 regions were sequenced using the immunoSEQ Assay. Sourced from immuneACCESS, this table was stored by TCRdb with only in-frame sequences that have V and J called. A share of the clones is absent; for the studies checked, an unresolved V gene accounts for under half, and the remainder has no known explanation. The sample table lists about 73,000 clones, 85% to 90% of them with a count of one. The top ten hold 0.4% to 0.65% of the sample. This clonotype originated in an adult with an advanced solid tumor such as melanoma, head and neck, liver or kidney cancer. The starting material was CD4+ or CD8+ T cells sorted from blood, obtained in a trial of the OX40 agonist ivuxolimab.

The CDR3: CASSTGTGNEKLFF. In nucleotide form, the sequence is TGTGCCAGCAGCACCGGGACAGGGAATGAAAAACTGTTTTTT. The V and J genes are TRBV5-4 and TRBJ1-4; 9 nucleotides in the junction match TRBD1. CDR1 and CDR2 are drawn from the germline V gene (reference sequence): SGHNT, YYREEE. V lost 4 bases and J lost 5 bases, and the count of bases not matched to a germline gene is 3. Including cysteine and phenylalanine, the CDR3 has 14 amino acids. The only DNA kept is the CDR3, 42 bases in frame from the first base.